These 24 T cell receptor beta chains originate from one sample sequenced in a study of cytomegalovirus exposure and HLA in healthy donors. PCR was performed using 60 Vbeta and 13 Jbeta primers. The protocol was immunoSEQ multiplex PCR, while the TCRdb copy is restricted to in-frame clones and leaves out a portion. The table has more than 150,000 clones, roughly 76% seen once. Sequencing was carried out using PBMCs. These receptors all come from a man between 35 and 55 years old in good health and CMV-seropositive.

V is TRBV28 and J is TRBJ2-7; 11 bases map to TRBD2. The CDR3 consists of 15 residues. Germline CDR1 MDHEN, CDR2 SYDVKM. V lost 5 bases and J lost 4; bases outside the gene matches: 7. CDR3 DNA: TGTGCCAGCAGTAAAACTAGCGGGGGTAGGTACGAGCAGTACTTC. Translation gives CASSKTSGGRYEQYF.

The rearrangement uses TRBV2 and TRBJ2-3, with TRBD2 matching over 13 bases. The CDR3 extends over 17 amino acids. From germline, CDR1 is SNHLY and CDR2 FYNNEI. With V trimmed by 0 bases and J by 8 bases, 8 bases remained unmatched. Here the CDR3 reads CASSEAGLAGAEVTQYF. CDR3 bases: TGTGCCAGCAGTGAAGCTGGACTAGCGGGGGCCGAAGTTACGCAGTATTTT.

This clone has only a few counts. The CDR3 loop is CAIRGTGGAEPQHF. Here the CDR3 DNA reads TGTGCCATCAGAGGGACAGGGGGCGCGGAGCCCCAGCATTTT. The gene calls are TRBV10-3 and TRBJ1-5, with 12 bases aligning to TRBD1. The CDR3 is 14 amino acids. CDR1 and CDR2 from the germline V gene are ENHRY and SYGVKD. V shed 6 bases, J shed 8 bases, and the junction held 5 bases outside the gene matches.

In this sample, this clone turned up a few times. The chain combines TRBV18 with TRBJ2-3; the match to TRBD2 covers 8 bases. CDR3 length: 16 amino acids. Looked up from germline, CDR1 is KGHSH and CDR2 is LQKENI. With 1 base clipped from V and 2 bases from J, the junction kept 5 bases outside the gene matches. The CDR3 DNA follows: TGTGCCAGCTCACCACTTGCGGGGGGAATCACAGATACGCAGTATTTT. Its protein product is CASSPLAGGITDTQYF.

This clone has just one count. The chain couples TRBV20-1 to TRBJ1-1, with 8 bases that match TRBD1. The CDR3 runs 11 residues. Germline values: CDR1 DFQATT, CDR2 SNEGSKA (reference sequence). Trimming removed 3 bases from V and 11 bases from J; junction bases left unmatched: 5. This CDR3 reads CSARWDRSAFF. CDR3 coding DNA: TGCAGTGCTAGGTGGGACAGGTCGGCTTTCTTT.

The V and J genes are TRBV28 and TRBJ1-3; 7 bases align to TRBD1. J lost 0 bases, V lost 8 bases, and 7 bases had no gene match. This CDR3 spans 15 amino acids. Per the germline V gene, CDR1 is MDHEN and CDR2 is SYDVKM. The CDR3 DNA is TGTGCCAGCTGGTACAGGGGTACCTCTGGAAACACCATATATTTT. This codes for CASWYRGTSGNTIYF.

The CDR3 loop is CASSRGGATYNEQFF. CDR3 sequence (DNA): TGTGCCAGCAGCCGGGGGGGAGCGACCTACAATGAGCAGTTCTTC. The chain links TRBV5-4 to TRBJ2-1; the match to TRBD2 covers 8 bases. The CDR3 extends over 15 amino acids. Per the germline V gene, CDR1 is SGHNT and CDR2 is YYREEE (reference sequence). The junction had 5 bases not matched to a gene; V was cut back by 4 bases and J by 2 bases. The complete variable domain, with remaining parts taken from reference TRBV5-4 and TRBJ2-1, reads ETGVTQSPTHLIKTRGQQVTLRCSSQSGHNTVSWYQQALGQGPQFIFQYYREEENGRGNFPPRFSGLQFPNYSSELNVNALELDDSALYLCASSRGGATYNEQFFGPGTRLTVL.

The chain has TRBV18 and TRBJ2-6; D is unresolved. The CDR3 has 16 amino acids. V was cut by 2 bases and J by 0 bases, with 8 bases left in between. Germline assignment: CDR1 KGHSH and CDR2 LQKENI. CDR3 amino acids: CASSPLRTSGANVLTF. CDR3 nucleotide sequence: TGTGCCAGCTCACCATTGCGTACCTCTGGGGCCAACGTCCTGACTTTC.

This chain uses TRBV2 with TRBJ1-1; the D gene is possibly TRBD1 (5 bases). Trimming cost V 7 bases and J 4 bases, with 16 bases left between them. The CDR3 spans 14 residues. The germline CDR1 and CDR2 sequences are SNHLY and FYNNEI. The CDR3 reads CASNLDTGGTEAFF. The DNA of the CDR3 is TGTGCCAGCAACCTGGACACGGGGGGCACTGAAGCTTTCTTT.

V usage is TRBV6-1 and J usage is TRBJ1-5; 9 bases line up with TRBD1. The CDR3 spans 14 residues. V lost 6 bases and J lost 4; bases outside the gene matches: 4. Looked up from germline, CDR1 is MNHNS and CDR2 is SASEGT. In DNA, the CDR3 is TGTGCCAGCAGGCCGGGACAGGGAAATCAGCCCCAGCATTTT. It codes for CASRPGQGNQPQHF.

This clone was recorded a few times. The CDR3 DNA follows: TGTGCCAGCAGCTTGTTAACTAGCGGGGGGGCGGGAAGAGAGACCCAGTACTTC. This gives the protein CASSLLTSGGAGRETQYF. The chain uses TRBV5-4 and TRBJ2-5, with 13 bases aligning to TRBD2. The V gene's germline CDR1 is SGHNT and CDR2 YYREEE (reference sequence). The CDR3 contains 18 residues. V lost 1 base and J lost 4; bases outside the gene matches: 10.

This clone was detected a few times. The chain carries TRBV7-6 and TRBJ2-7, with D perhaps matching TRBD1 (6 bases). V shed 4 bases and J shed 7 bases, with 20 bases lying between them. The germline V gene has CDR1 SGHVS and CDR2 FNYEAQ. The CDR3 has 15 amino acids. CDR3 sequence reads: CASSSHGQRGGEQYF. CDR3 in DNA: TGTGCCAGCAGCTCCCATGGACAGAGGGGCGGTGAGCAGTACTTC.

The chain joins TRBV19 to TRBJ2-1; D may be TRBD2 (6 bases). Trimming removed 8 bases from V and 0 bases from J, with 14 bases in between. In germline, CDR1 is LNHDA, CDR2 SQIVND (reference sequence). This CDR3 spans 15 amino acids. The CDR3 loop is CASGWDLSSYNEQFF. CDR3 sequence (DNA): TGTGCCAGTGGCTGGGACTTGAGCTCCTACAATGAGCAGTTCTTC.

The V and J genes are TRBV10-3 and TRBJ2-1, with unresolved D. V lost 11 bases and J lost 0, with 14 bases in between. CDR3 length equals 14 residues. Germline CDR1 is ENHRY and CDR2 is SYGVKD. In nucleotides, the CDR3 is TGTGCCTCCGCCCTTTATAGCTCCTACAATGAGCAGTTCTTC. Translating gives CASALYSSYNEQFF.

This chain links TRBV6-6 with TRBJ2-2, with a tentative D call TRBD1 (5 bases). The CDR3 contains 14 residues. CDR1 MNHNY and CDR2 SVGAGI come from the germline V gene (reference sequence). Between the trimmed V and J ends, which lost 6 bases and 2 bases, there was a span of 10 bases. The CDR3 DNA reads TGTGCCAGCAGCCCTACAGGAAACACCGGGGAGCTGTTTTTT. Translating gives CASSPTGNTGELFF.

V is TRBV19 and J is TRBJ2-1, with D maybe TRBD1 (6 bases). The CDR3 is made up of 13 amino acids. The germline V gene has CDR1 LNHDA and CDR2 SQIVND (reference sequence). Trimming removed 3 bases at V and 5 bases at J, with 8 bases between. The chain's CDR3 is CASSMDSHNEQFF. As DNA, the CDR3 is TGTGCCAGTAGTATGGACAGTCACAATGAGCAGTTCTTC.

Turning to this clone: Sequence at one end of the junction differs from germline and may be a read error. CDR3 DNA: TGTGCCAGCAGCTCCCCTCTCGGGGGGGTTATAGACTTC. It specifies CASSSPLGGVIDF. The chain is built from TRBV5-6 and TRBJ2-5; TRBD2 matches 8 bases. There are 13 residues in the CDR3. Germline CDR1 reads SGHDT; CDR2 reads YYEEEE.

The chain recombines TRBV29-1 with TRBJ1-1; D remains unclear. Germline V CDR1 and CDR2: SQVTM, ANQGSEA. This CDR3 region has 12 residues. V was clipped by 4 bases and J by 0 bases, with 6 bases between them. The CDR3 protein is CSVARMNTEAFF. CDR3 DNA: TGCAGCGTTGCCAGGATGAACACTGAAGCTTTCTTT.

The chain is built from TRBV7-9 and TRBJ2-5; 12 nucleotides align to TRBD2. Germline V gives CDR1 SEHNR, CDR2 FQNEAQ (reference sequence). The CDR3 spans 15 residues. V was clipped by 5 bases and J by 5 bases; unmatched bases: 6. The CDR3 sequence: CASSISSGGAETQYF. The DNA for the CDR3 is TGTGCCAGCAGCATCTCTAGCGGGGGGGCGGAGACCCAGTACTTC.

CDR3 bases: TGTGCCAGCAGCCGAACTCTAGTGCGTCGCTCCTACAATGAGCAGTTCTTC. Translated: CASSRTLVRRSYNEQFF. The chain has TRBV7-8 and TRBJ2-1; D remains ambiguous. Germline lookup yields CDR1 SGHVS and CDR2 FQNEAQ. This CDR3 spans 17 amino acids. Between the trimmed V and J ends, which lost 5 bases and 0 bases, there was a span of 17 bases.

This clone was counted between two and nine times. The gene calls are TRBV10-3 and TRBJ1-1; D gene ambiguous. The V and J ends lost 3 bases and 1 base respectively, with 12 bases between them. The CDR3 is made up of 15 amino acids. CDR1 ENHRY and CDR2 SYGVKD come from the germline V gene. CDR3: CAISDPGIPNTEAFF. CDR3 in DNA: TGTGCCATCAGTGACCCCGGGATCCCGAACACTGAAGCTTTCTTT.

The V and J genes are TRBV30 and TRBJ2-3; 8 bases map to TRBD2. The CDR3 consists of 13 residues. Germline assignment: CDR1 GTSNPN and CDR2 SVGIG (reference sequence). The trim removed 4 bases at V and 10 bases at J, leaving 10 bases unmatched. The CDR3 loop is CAWMSGGPWAQYF. CDR3 DNA sequence: TGTGCCTGGATGAGCGGGGGTCCTTGGGCGCAGTATTTT. Looking up the rest from reference TRBV30 and TRBJ2-3 gives the full variable domain: SQTIHQWPATLVQPVGSPLSLECTVEGTSNPNLYWYRQAAGRGLQLLFYSVGIGQISSEVPQNLSASRPQDRQFILSSKKLLLSDSGFYLCAWMSGGPWAQYFGPGTRLTVL.

This clone is a singleton in its sample. The chain joins TRBV5-4 to TRBJ2-3, with 9 bases matching TRBD2. The germline V gene has CDR1 SGHNT and CDR2 YYREEE (reference sequence). With V trimmed by 0 bases and J by 6 bases, 8 bases remained unmatched. This CDR3 contains 16 residues. Here the CDR3 DNA reads TGTGCCAGCAGCTTGGCCGGGCGGGGGGGCTCCGATACGCAGTATTTT. It translates to CASSLAGRGGSDTQYF.

The genes are TRBV7-9 and TRBJ1-6; D might be TRBD1 (6 bases). CDR3 length: 13 residues. The V and J ends lost 4 bases and 14 bases respectively, with 15 bases between them. The germline gives CDR1 SEHNR, CDR2 FQNEAQ (reference sequence). CDR3 amino acids: CASSSSDRQSLHF. The CDR3 DNA reads as TGTGCCAGCAGCTCTTCAGACAGGCAGTCCCTCCACTTT.